This T cell receptor beta chain was identified in a study of T cell responses to AZD1222 COVID-19 vaccine. Study context: Analysis merged second doses at about 4 or about 12 weeks.

On this clone itself: Its specificity is unknown.

Assay: immunoSEQ multiplex PCR; the TCRdb copy retains only in-frame clones and omits some. The top ten hold 1% to 1.5% of the sample, which has 150,000 to 200,000 clones, approximately 92% seen once. V was trimmed by 1 base and J by 8 bases, leaving 6 bases between them. The CDR3 has 12 residues. Study findings and constraints: A reported finding is that nearly half of spike-specific TCRs target unmutated variant regions. Only after the peak T cell response were repertoires sampled. Spike was spanned by vaccine-associated CD4 TCRs, which were dominant at 160-218 and 743-854.

The sequence derives from an adult in good health. The material sequenced was peripheral blood, taken on day 0 of AZD1222 vaccination. V is TRBV12-3 or TRBV12-4 and J is TRBJ2-1; D unclear. DNA of the CDR3: TGTGCCAGCAGTTTAGTGGGGTATGAGCAGTTCTTC. Amino acid sequence: CASSLVGYEQFF.